These 27 T cell receptor beta chains were sequenced from one sample in a study of blood T cell repertoires in COVID-19. Assay: immunoSEQ multiplex PCR; the TCRdb copy retains only in-frame clones and omits some. The sample lists more than 300,000 clones; more than 75% were seen once. The sequencing sample was made of peripheral blood. These receptors all come from a woman aged 18-30 years who had recovered from COVID-19.

V and J are TRBV6-5 and TRBJ1-4; D possibly corresponds to TRBD1 (5 bases). The CDR3 runs 13 residues. The germline gives CDR1 MNHEY, CDR2 SVGAGI. Trimming removed 8 bases at V and 5 bases at J, with 12 bases between. CDR3 nucleotides: TGTGCCAGCCGCCCGACAGAGAATGAAAAACTGTTTTTT. Its translation is CASRPTENEKLFF.

Only one count was recorded for this clone. CDR3 amino acids: CASSRLAANTGELFF. The CDR3 DNA follows: TGTGCCAGCAGCCGACTAGCGGCGAACACCGGGGAGCTGTTTTTT. V gene TRBV6-2 or TRBV6-3 combines with J gene TRBJ2-2; TRBD2 matches 9 bases. Germline V lookup: CDR1 MNHEY, CDR2 SVGEGT. The CDR3 has 15 amino acids. The junction had 2 bases not matched to a gene; V was cut back by 6 bases and J by 0 bases.

This rearrangement joins TRBV18 to TRBJ1-2, with no clear D. CDR1 and CDR2 from the germline V gene are KGHSH and LQKENI. Trimming pared 0 bases from V and 5 bases from J, leaving 10 bases between. CDR3 length: 14 residues. The CDR3 region is CASSPPSESYGYTF. The CDR3 DNA is TGTGCCAGCTCACCACCATCCGAGTCGTATGGCTACACCTTC.

The CDR3 loop is CASSVSSGQIYNEQFF. The DNA for the CDR3 is TGTGCCAGTAGTGTTTCTAGCGGGCAAATCTACAATGAGCAGTTCTTC. The J gene is TRBJ2-1, the V gene TRBV19; 8 bases are a match to TRBD2. Per germline, CDR1 LNHDA and CDR2 SQIVND (reference sequence). Germline trimming cut 5 bases from V and 3 bases from J; bases unmatched to any gene: 9. This CDR3 spans 16 amino acids.

This chain joins TRBV2 and TRBJ2-1, with a possible D match to TRBD2 (6 bases). CDR1 is SNHLY, CDR2 FYNNEI, per germline. The ends were cut back, 10 bases at V and 2 bases at J, with 18 bases in the middle. This CDR3 has 15 amino acids. As DNA, the CDR3 is TGTGCCACCGCCGCTGGAGGGATGACCTACAATGAGCAGTTCTTC. Amino acid sequence: CATAAGGMTYNEQFF. Complete variable domain (other parts from reference TRBV2 and TRBJ2-1): EPEVTQTPSHQVTQMGQEVILRCVPISNHLYFYWYRQILGQKVEFLVSFYNNEISEKSEIFDDQFSVERPDGSNFTLKIRSTKLEDSAMYFCATAAGGMTYNEQFFGPGTRLTVL.

The V gene is TRBV30, the J gene TRBJ1-5; possibly TRBD1 for D (6 bases). V was cut by 3 bases and J by 6 bases, with 9 bases left in between. The CDR3 contains 12 residues. Germline CDR1 GTSNPN, CDR2 SVGIG (reference sequence). The CDR3 loop reads CAWSAGVQPQHF. In DNA form, the CDR3 reads TGTGCCTGGAGCGCAGGGGTTCAGCCCCAGCATTTT. Variable domain in full (rest from reference TRBV30 and TRBJ1-5): SQTIHQWPATLVQPVGSPLSLECTVEGTSNPNLYWYRQAAGRGLQLLFYSVGIGQISSEVPQNLSASRPQDRQFILSSKKLLLSDSGFYLCAWSAGVQPQHFGDGTRLSIL.

The genes are TRBV30 and TRBJ1-5; tentative D call: TRBD1 (5 bases). Germline V lookup: CDR1 GTSNPN, CDR2 SVGIG (reference sequence). The CDR3 length is 15 residues. V lost 0 bases to trimming and J lost 3 bases, with 12 bases between them. CDR3 sequence reads: CAWSVGGALNQPQHF. In DNA, the CDR3 is TGTGCCTGGAGTGTGGGTGGGGCCCTCAATCAGCCCCAGCATTTT.

The sample holds a few counts of this clone. The chain has TRBV9 and TRBJ1-5; a possible D gene is TRBD1 (5 bases). The CDR3 contains 16 residues. CDR1 and CDR2 (germline): SGDLS, YYNGEE. The germline V and J ends were trimmed by 0 bases and 4 bases, with 14 bases remaining between them. This chain's CDR3 is CASSVGGGAINQPQHF. CDR3 DNA: TGTGCCAGCAGCGTAGGAGGAGGGGCCATTAATCAGCCCCAGCATTTT.

The chain is built from TRBV3-1 (or the pseudogene TRBV3-2) and TRBJ2-4; weak D call: TRBD1 (5 bases). Trimming shortened V by 2 bases and J by 7 bases, and 15 bases separated the two germline ends. Germline-derived CDR1 and CDR2 are LGHDT and YNNKEL (reference sequence). CDR3 size: 15 residues. CDR3 nucleotides: TGTGCCAGCAGCCAACCGCATCACAGGTGGAACATTCAGTACTTC. Its protein product is CASSQPHHRWNIQYF.

CDR3 loop: CASGYRGSSYGYTF. The CDR3, as DNA: TGTGCCAGCGGGTACAGGGGGTCCTCCTATGGCTACACCTTC. The V call is TRBV2, the J call TRBJ1-2, with 8 nucleotides matching TRBD1. Per germline, CDR1 SNHLY and CDR2 FYNNEI. V shed 8 bases and J 4 bases; nucleotides not matched to a gene: 9. The length of the CDR3 is 14 residues.

This chain links TRBV7-9 with TRBJ2-1; 10 nucleotides match TRBD2. This CDR3 has 17 residues. After removal of 0 bases from V and 8 bases from J, the junction contained 10 bases not matched to a gene. Germline V gene lookup returns CDR1 SEHNR and CDR2 FQNEAQ (reference sequence). DNA for the CDR3: TGTGCCAGCAGCTTAGCGGATCGGCTAGCGGGGGCCCATGAGCAGTTCTTC. This codes for CASSLADRLAGAHEQFF.

In DNA, the CDR3 is TGTGCCAGCAGCCGACAGGACAGGGATAATTCACCCCTCCACTTT. Amino acid sequence: CASSRQDRDNSPLHF. The rearrangement links TRBV27 to TRBJ1-6; 8 bases align to TRBD1. The CDR3 is made up of 15 amino acids. In germline, CDR1 is MNHEY, CDR2 SMNVEV (reference sequence). V lost 6 bases and J lost 5; bases outside the gene matches: 6.

The CDR3 reads CASKPTGYNQPQHF. The DNA of the CDR3 is TGTGCCAGTAAACCGACAGGGTACAATCAGCCCCAGCATTTT. The chain is built from TRBV19 and TRBJ1-5; the match to TRBD1 covers 7 bases. CDR3 length: 14 residues. Trimming cost V 7 bases and J 3 bases; bases outside gene matches: 6. Germline V CDR1 and CDR2: LNHDA, SQIVND (reference sequence).

The chain joins TRBV9 to TRBJ1-2; D might be TRBD1 (5 bases). The length of the CDR3 is 18 residues. Trimming cost V 0 bases and J 2 bases, with 20 bases left between them. Looked up from germline, CDR1 is SGDLS and CDR2 is YYNGEE. CDR3 nucleotide sequence: TGTGCCAGCAGCGTAGGAAAGAATGGGGGGTTATCGAACTATGGCTACACCTTC. Its translation is CASSVGKNGGLSNYGYTF.

J is TRBJ2-1 and V is TRBV7-8; possibly TRBD2 for D (6 bases). V gave up 3 bases and J gave up 8 bases, with 11 bases separating them. The length of the CDR3 is 13 residues. Germline assignment: CDR1 SGHVS and CDR2 FQNEAQ. The CDR3 sequence: CASSLARDYEQFF. CDR3 nucleotide sequence: TGTGCCAGCAGCTTGGCCAGGGACTATGAGCAGTTCTTC. Full variable domain (remainder filled in from reference TRBV7-8 and TRBJ2-1): GAGVSQSPRYKVAKRGQDVALRCDPISGHVSLFWYQQALGQGPEFLTYFQNEAQLDKSGLPSDRFFAERPEGSVSTLKIQRTQQEDSAVYLCASSLARDYEQFFGPGTRLTVL.

The chain links TRBV27 to TRBJ1-2; D gene unclear. This CDR3 is built from 13 residues. Trimming took 8 bases from V and 4 from J, leaving 14 bases between them. CDR1 MNHEY and CDR2 SMNVEV come from the germline V gene (reference sequence). This chain's CDR3 is CASALGGSYGYTF. In DNA form, the CDR3 reads TGTGCCAGCGCCCTAGGTGGATCCTATGGCTACACCTTC.

In its sample, this clone was seen a few times. The chain is built from TRBV27 and TRBJ2-6, with a weak D call TRBD1 (5 bases). The CDR3 is 16 residues long. V was trimmed by 5 bases and J by 0 bases, leaving 11 bases between them. The germline V gene encodes CDR1 MNHEY and CDR2 SMNVEV (reference sequence). In DNA, the CDR3 is TGTGCCAGCAGTGCTCACAGGCTCTCTGGGGCCAACGTCCTGACTTTC. It translates to CASSAHRLSGANVLTF.

The V call is TRBV11-2, the J call TRBJ1-2, with D uncertain. This CDR3 comprises 14 residues. Germline V gene sequence: CDR1 SGHAT, CDR2 FQNNGV. V dropped 0 bases and J dropped 1 base, with 6 bases sitting between them. This CDR3 reads CASSLDGNNYGYTF. CDR3 nucleotides: TGTGCCAGCAGCTTAGACGGGAATAACTATGGCTACACCTTC.

This sequence joins TRBV27 and TRBJ1-2; the match to TRBD1 covers 7 bases. Germline V lookup: CDR1 MNHEY, CDR2 SMNVEV (reference sequence). After removal of 5 bases from V and 7 bases from J, the junction contained 13 bases not matched to a gene. CDR3 size: 15 residues. The CDR3 coding sequence is TGTGCCAGCAGTGCCTTGTTCGACAGGGTGGGTGGCTACACCTTC. It translates to CASSALFDRVGGYTF.

The V call is TRBV4-3, the J call TRBJ2-4; no definite D call. Trimming took off 4 bases at V and 8 bases at J, with 21 bases between the two ends. Germline V lookup: CDR1 LGHNA, CDR2 YSLEER. This CDR3 comprises 16 residues. The CDR3 loop is CASSLRPAPSVDIQYF. CDR3 bases: TGCGCCAGCAGCCTGCGGCCAGCCCCCAGTGTGGACATTCAGTACTTC.

The chain recombines TRBV5-6 with TRBJ1-2, with D maybe TRBD1 (5 bases). The CDR3 length is 13 residues. Germline CDR1 is SGHDT and CDR2 is YYEEEE. V was cut by 2 bases and J by 3 bases, with 8 bases left in between. CDR3 loop: CASSLTGYYGYTF. In DNA form, the CDR3 reads TGTGCCAGCAGCTTAACAGGCTACTATGGCTACACCTTC.

This chain uses TRBV28 with TRBJ1-2; D remains unclear. CDR1 is MDHEN and CDR2 is SYDVKM in the germline V gene. The CDR3 is 15 residues long. V was shortened by 11 bases and J by 2 bases, with 21 bases between the two germline ends. The CDR3 reads CAHSGEGGGNYGYTF. CDR3 bases: TGTGCCCATAGTGGTGAAGGCGGCGGAAACTATGGCTACACCTTC.

The V and J genes are TRBV6-5 and TRBJ2-2, with 8 bases lining up with TRBD2. The CDR3 has 15 residues. The V gene's germline CDR1 is MNHEY and CDR2 SVGAGI. The junction had 10 bases not matched to a gene; V was cut back by 6 bases and J by 7 bases. The CDR3 DNA reads as TGTGCCAGCAGCCGAATAAGCGGGAGTGGCGGGGAGCTGTTTTTT. It yields the protein CASSRISGSGGELFF.

The chain joins TRBV25-1 to TRBJ2-5, with a tentative D call TRBD2 (6 bases). Trimming took 1 base from V and 2 from J, leaving 11 bases between them. The germline V gene has CDR1 MGHDK and CDR2 SYGVNS. CDR3 size: 15 residues. The CDR3 sequence is CASSEFAGPQETQYF. CDR3 nucleotide sequence: TGTGCCAGCAGTGAATTTGCGGGGCCGCAAGAGACCCAGTACTTC.

This clone was observed once. This chain uses TRBV18 with TRBJ2-2, with a possible D match to TRBD1 (5 bases). Looked up from germline, CDR1 is KGHSH and CDR2 is LQKENI. Trimming left V 3 bases short and J 2 bases short, with 13 bases between. The CDR3 contains 16 residues. The CDR3 DNA follows: TGTGCCAGCTCACCCAAGGGGCGCATTAACACCGGGGAGCTGTTTTTT. The encoded protein is CASSPKGRINTGELFF.

CDR3 amino acids: CASSAGTDYGYTF. CDR3 DNA: TGTGCCAGCAGCGCAGGGACAGACTATGGCTACACCTTC. The chain uses TRBV7-9 and TRBJ1-2, with 7 positions matching TRBD1. There are 13 residues in the CDR3. Germline lookup yields CDR1 SEHNR and CDR2 FQNEAQ (reference sequence). The ends lost 5 bases at V and 3 bases at J; junction bases unmatched: 3.

The genes are TRBV4-3 and TRBJ2-7; a weak D match, TRBD1 (5 bases). V was trimmed by 4 bases and J by 9 bases, leaving 28 bases between them. Germline CDR1 LGHNA, CDR2 YSLEER. This CDR3 region has 17 residues. The CDR3 nucleotides are TGCGCCAGCAGCCCCGGACACCGCCTTATCATTCTTACAGGGCAGTACGTC. Protein sequence: CASSPGHRLIILTGQYV.